This T cell receptor beta chain came from a study of blood T cell repertoires in COVID-19. At the level of the study: Specimens from acute and convalescent COVID-19 originated in the United States, Italy and Spain. The analysed material was cDNA or gDNA that came from T cells, B-cell-depleted T cells, or PBMCs.

In the authors' methods: Quantification of nucleated cells was approximated via reference gene primer amplification. The protocol was immunoSEQ multiplex PCR, while the TCRdb copy is restricted to in-frame clones and leaves out a portion. From that table come the V and J calls and clone size; the DNA was used to work out D and trimming. The table shows around 160,000 clones, with about 88% occurring only once. Germline lookup yields CDR1 SGHRS and CDR2 YFSETQ. The CDR3 length is 15 residues. The trim removed 6 bases at V and 2 bases at J, leaving 2 bases unmatched. The clonotype originates from a human donor in a cohort sampled during active COVID-19. V usage is TRBV5-1 and J usage is TRBJ2-1; TRBD2 matches 13 bases. Sequencing input: peripheral blood. The CDR3 nucleotides are TGCGCCAGCACCGGGACTAGCGGGGCCTACAATGAGCAGTTCTTC. It is translated as CASTGTSGAYNEQFF.